This paragraph covers one TCR beta chain sequence. The data were taken from a study of shared clonotypes between healthy human individuals. The overall study: Plates per donor: three CD4 naive, three CD4 memory, two CD8 naive, one CD8 memory.

Repertoires were generated with immunoSEQ multiplex PCR, while TCRdb's copy carries only in-frame clones and drops some. Of over a million clones in the sample, 95% to 99% are singletons; the top ten hold 0.4% to 0.55%. From germline, CDR1 is MNHEY and CDR2 SMNVEV (reference sequence). V lost 6 bases and J lost 6; bases outside the gene matches: 7. CDR3 length equals 15 residues. The sample taken for sequencing was naive CD4+ T cells sorted from blood. As for subset: CD45RA+ positively selected. The rearrangement links TRBV27 to TRBJ2-1; 11 positions match TRBD2. The TCR comes from a man younger than 45 in good health. CDR3 residues: CASRVTGTSGNEQFF. The DNA for the CDR3 is TGTGCCAGCAGAGTAACCGGGACTAGCGGCAATGAGCAGTTCTTC.